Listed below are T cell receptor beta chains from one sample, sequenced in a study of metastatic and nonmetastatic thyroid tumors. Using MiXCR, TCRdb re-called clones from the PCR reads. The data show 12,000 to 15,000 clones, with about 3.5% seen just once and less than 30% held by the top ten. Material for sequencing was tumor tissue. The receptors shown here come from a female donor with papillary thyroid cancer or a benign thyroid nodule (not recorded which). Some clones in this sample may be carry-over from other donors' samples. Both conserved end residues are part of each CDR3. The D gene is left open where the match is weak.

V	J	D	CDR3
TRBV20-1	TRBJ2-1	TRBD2	CSARGGTSGSYNEQFF
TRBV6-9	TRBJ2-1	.	CASSSDSNEQFF
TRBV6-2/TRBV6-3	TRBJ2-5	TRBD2	CAREGGGGTSGQETQYF
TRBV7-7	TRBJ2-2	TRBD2	CASSVSGTTGELFF
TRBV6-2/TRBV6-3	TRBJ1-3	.	CASSYSVVGNTIYF
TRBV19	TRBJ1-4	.	CASSTGGANEKLFF
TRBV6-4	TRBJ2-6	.	CASSDSGANVLTF
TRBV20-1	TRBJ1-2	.	CSARHGGYTF
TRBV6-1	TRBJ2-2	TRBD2	CASRGGKSTGELFF
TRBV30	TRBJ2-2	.	CAWSVKLFGELFF
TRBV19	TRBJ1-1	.	CASSADPNTEAFF
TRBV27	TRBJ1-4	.	CASRGSSTEKLFF
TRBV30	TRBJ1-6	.	CAWIPAGRIPNNSPLHF
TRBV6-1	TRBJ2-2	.	CASSDEPGVNTGELFF
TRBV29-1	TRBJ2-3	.	CSVEGGRSTDTQYF
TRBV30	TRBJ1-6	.	CAWTRVNSPLHF
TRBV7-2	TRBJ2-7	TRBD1	CASSTRTGGYEQYF
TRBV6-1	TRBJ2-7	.	CASSERLTGEQYF
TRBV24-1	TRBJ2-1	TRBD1	CATSRDRVYNEQFF
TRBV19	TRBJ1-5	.	CASSTDRFGQPQHF
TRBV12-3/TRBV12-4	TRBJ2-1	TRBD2	CASRRLAGLDNEQFF
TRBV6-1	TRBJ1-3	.	CASSDGAGVGGNTIYF
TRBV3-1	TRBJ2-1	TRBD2	CASSRGLDYNEQFF
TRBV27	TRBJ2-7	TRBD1	CASSSTGGSYEQYF
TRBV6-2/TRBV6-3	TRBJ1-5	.	CASSFLGALLSNQPQHF
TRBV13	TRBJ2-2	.	CASSPPQDRTELFF
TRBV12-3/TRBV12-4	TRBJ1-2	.	CASSLGVVDGYTF
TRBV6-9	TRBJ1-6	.	CASSYASALNNSPLHF
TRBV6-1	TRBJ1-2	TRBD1	CASRQGAALVRYGYTF
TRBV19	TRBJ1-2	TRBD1	CASTSTGPLRYGYTF
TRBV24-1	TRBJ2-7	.	CATSRDGSYEQYF
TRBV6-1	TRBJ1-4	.	CASTAGGLSNEKLFF
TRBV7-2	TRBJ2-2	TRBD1	CASSPNRQGAGGELFF
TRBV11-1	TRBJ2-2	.	CASNHRASTGELFF
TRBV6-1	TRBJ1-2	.	CASSSGHGYTF
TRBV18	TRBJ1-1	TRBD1	CASSRDRMNTEAFF
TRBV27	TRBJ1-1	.	CASSLTGMNTEAFF
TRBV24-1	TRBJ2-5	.	CATSGRTLPETQYF
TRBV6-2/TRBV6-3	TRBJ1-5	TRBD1	CASSSQGALSNQPQHF
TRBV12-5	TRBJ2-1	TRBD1	CASGLPKTGGNEQFF
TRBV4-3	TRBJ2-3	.	CASSQGMWFRGVLHTQYF
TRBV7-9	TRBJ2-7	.	CASSLDGSGVYEQYF
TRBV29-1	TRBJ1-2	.	CSVVGGLSGYTF
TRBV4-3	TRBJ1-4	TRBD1	CASSQGQGGEKLFF
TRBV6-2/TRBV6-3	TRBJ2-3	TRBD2	CASRAGTSGESTDTQYF
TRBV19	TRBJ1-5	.	CASSTTGNQPQHF
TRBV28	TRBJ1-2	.	CASSLIKQIYYGYTF
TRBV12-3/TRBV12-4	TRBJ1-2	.	CASSPASANYGYTF
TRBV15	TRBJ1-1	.	CATSRTENTEAFF
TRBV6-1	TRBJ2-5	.	CASSEHRAQETQYF
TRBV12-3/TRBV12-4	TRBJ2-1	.	CASIKKPGTEYNEQFF
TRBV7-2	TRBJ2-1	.	CASSLAGVGNEQFF
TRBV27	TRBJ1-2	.	CASSLSPGRANYGYTF